The 16 T cell receptor beta chains below come from one sample, sequenced in a study of T cell repertoires in cytomegalovirus infection. TCRdb fed the reads into MiXCR, producing one record per CDR3 protein. The sample lists 150,000 to 200,000 distinct CDR3 sequences; roughly 27% were seen once. Sequencing used PBMCs. Receptors were obtained from a human donor in good health (CMV status not recorded). Some clones in this sample may be carry-over from other donors' samples.

This clonotype was picked up many times. The genes are TRBV7-2 and TRBJ2-5, with TRBD2 identical over 7 bases. Germline CDR1 and CDR2: SGHTA and FQGNSA. V gave up 0 bases and J gave up 5 bases; unmatched junction bases: 9. The CDR3 covers 16 residues. The CDR3 region has the DNA TGTGCCAGCAGCTTAGCGCTAGCGGTAAAGGGGGAGACCCAGTACTTC. Protein sequence: CASSLALAVKGETQYF.

The chain is built from TRBV20-1 and TRBJ2-1, with a possible D match to TRBD2 (5 bases). Per the germline V gene, CDR1 is DFQATT and CDR2 is SNEGSKA (reference sequence). The CDR3 runs to 13 residues. Trimming took off 5 bases at V and 3 bases at J, with 11 bases between the two ends. As DNA, the CDR3 is TGCAGTGCTGTCTCCGCGGGCTACAATGAGCAGTTCTTC. Protein: CSAVSAGYNEQFF.

This sequence joins TRBV7-3 and TRBJ2-2; D remains ambiguous. Trimming shortened V by 1 base and J by 7 bases, and 13 bases separated the two germline ends. CDR1 is SGHTA and CDR2 is FQGTGA in the germline V gene. The CDR3 covers 15 residues. CDR3 amino acids: CASSLSPLANGELFF. The CDR3 bases are TGTGCCAGCAGCTTAAGCCCCCTGGCGAACGGGGAGCTGTTTTTT.

This clonotype was observed a few times. The genes are TRBV7-3 and TRBJ1-1; no firm D call. This CDR3 has 15 amino acids. Trimming pared 1 base from V and 0 bases from J, leaving 9 bases between. Germline CDR1 and CDR2: SGHTA and FQGTGA. CDR3: CASSLMAGMNTEAFF. DNA for the CDR3: TGTGCCAGCAGCTTAATGGCCGGGATGAACACTGAAGCTTTCTTT.

This clonotype was detected only a few times. V usage is TRBV5-4 and J usage is TRBJ2-3; TRBD1 might be the D (6 bases). Trimming cost V 3 bases and J 2 bases, with 13 bases left between them. Germline CDR1 is SGHNT and CDR2 is YYREEE (reference sequence). This CDR3 has 15 amino acids. The CDR3 loop reads CASSSDRYNTDTQYF. The CDR3 DNA reads TGTGCCAGCAGCTCGGACAGATATAACACAGATACGCAGTATTTT.

This clonotype turned up a few times. The CDR3 sequence: CASSVLEAGNEQFF. Written as DNA, the CDR3 is TGTGCCAGCAGTGTGCTAGAAGCTGGCAATGAGCAGTTCTTC. The genes are TRBV2 and TRBJ2-1, with unresolved D. The CDR3 runs to 14 residues. Germline V CDR1 and CDR2: SNHLY, FYNNEI. Between the trimmed V and J ends, which lost 4 bases and 6 bases, there was a span of 13 bases.

This clonotype was counted once. The chain employs TRBV5-1 and TRBJ1-6; D might be TRBD1 (5 bases). Trimming took 2 bases from V and 0 from J, leaving 12 bases between them. This CDR3 is 17 amino acids long. CDR1 is SGHRS and CDR2 is YFSETQ in the germline V gene. CDR3 loop: CASSFQGTSSYNSPLHF. CDR3 DNA sequence: TGCGCCAGCAGCTTTCAGGGAACGAGCTCCTATAATTCACCCCTCCACTTT.

The V gene is TRBV25-1, the J gene TRBJ1-1; tentatively, D is TRBD1 (6 bases). Germline assignment: CDR1 MGHDK and CDR2 SYGVNS. The V gene lost 5 bases and the J gene lost 3 bases, with 13 bases spanning the gap. The CDR3 is 14 residues long. The CDR3: CASSKSGVYTEAFF. The CDR3 DNA reads TGTGCCAGCAGTAAGTCAGGGGTGTACACTGAAGCTTTCTTT.

This chain connects TRBV27 to TRBJ2-7; 7 positions match TRBD2. Per the germline V gene, CDR1 is MNHEY and CDR2 is SMNVEV (reference sequence). The ends lost 5 bases at V and 7 bases at J; junction bases unmatched: 17. The CDR3 contains 16 residues. In DNA, the CDR3 is TGTGCCAGCAGTCTGTGGGGGGGATTCCTTCCGGAGGAGCAGTACTTC. Translating gives CASSLWGGFLPEEQYF.

This clonotype was observed many times. The gene calls are TRBV12-3 or TRBV12-4 and TRBJ1-2, with D unclear. V lost 3 bases, J lost 3 bases, and 8 bases lay in between. The CDR3 extends over 13 amino acids. CDR3 DNA: TGTGCCAGCAGTTTCGGGAGGGACTATGGCTACACCTTC. Translating gives CASSFGRDYGYTF.

This clonotype was seen more than once but under ten times. The chain links TRBV2 to TRBJ2-4; no reliable D call. The CDR3 is made up of 13 amino acids. V lost 4 bases and J lost 6, with 10 bases in between. From germline, CDR1 is SNHLY and CDR2 FYNNEI. CDR3 bases: TGTGCCAGCAGTGGGAGCCCTACAAACATTCAGTACTTC. Translating it yields CASSGSPTNIQYF.

This clonotype was counted a few times. The V call is TRBV7-9, the J call TRBJ2-1; TRBD1 matches 8 bases. The germline V gene encodes CDR1 SEHNR and CDR2 FQNEAQ (reference sequence). With 5 bases clipped from V and 4 bases from J, the junction kept 22 bases outside the gene matches. CDR3 size: 20 residues. The CDR3 protein is CASSPLPGQVYKGRYNEQFF. The CDR3 region has the DNA TGTGCCAGCAGCCCCCTGCCGGGACAGGTCTACAAGGGGAGGTACAATGAGCAGTTCTTC.

This clonotype was observed a few times. The V call is TRBV5-4, the J call TRBJ2-7, with 7 bases fitting TRBD1. The CDR3 covers 16 residues. V lost 4 bases and J lost 0; bases outside the gene matches: 10. Germline V gene sequence: CDR1 SGHNT, CDR2 YYREEE (reference sequence). CDR3 coding DNA: TGTGCCAGCAGCCCAACCCGACAGGGCAGCTCCTACGAGCAGTACTTC. It codes for CASSPTRQGSSYEQYF.

There are many counts of this clonotype. The chain uses TRBV28 and TRBJ2-5, with 9 bases identical to TRBD1. Germline V gives CDR1 MDHEN, CDR2 SYDVKM. After removal of 4 bases from V and 6 bases from J, the junction contained 9 bases not matched to a gene. CDR3 length: 15 amino acids. CDR3 loop: CASSSSGTGIQTQYF. The CDR3 coding sequence is TGTGCCAGCAGTTCATCCGGGACAGGGATACAGACCCAGTACTTC.

This clonotype was observed a single time. This chain connects TRBV5-1 to TRBJ2-1, with 7 nucleotides matching TRBD1. Germline V lookup: CDR1 SGHRS, CDR2 YFSETQ. The CDR3 is 13 residues long. V was clipped by 4 bases and J by 6 bases; unmatched bases: 4. In nucleotides, the CDR3 is TGCGCCAGCAGCACAGGGGTACGCAATGAGCAGTTCTTC. This sequence encodes CASSTGVRNEQFF.

This clonotype was counted at least ten times. This chain joins TRBV7-2 and TRBJ2-3; D is undetermined. Trimming removed 5 bases at V and 6 bases at J, with 15 bases between. CDR3 length: 14 amino acids. Germline V gene data show CDR1 as SGHTA and CDR2 as FQGNSA. CDR3: CASSIDNLADTQYF. Here the CDR3 DNA reads TGTGCCAGCAGCATCGATAATTTGGCGGATACGCAGTATTTT. Full variable domain (outside the CDR3, taken from reference TRBV7-2 and TRBJ2-3): GAGVSQSPSNKVTEKGKDVELRCDPISGHTALYWYRQSLGQGLEFLIYFQGNSAPDKSGLPSDRFSAERTGGSVSTLTIQRTQQEDSAVYLCASSIDNLADTQYFGPGTRLTVL.